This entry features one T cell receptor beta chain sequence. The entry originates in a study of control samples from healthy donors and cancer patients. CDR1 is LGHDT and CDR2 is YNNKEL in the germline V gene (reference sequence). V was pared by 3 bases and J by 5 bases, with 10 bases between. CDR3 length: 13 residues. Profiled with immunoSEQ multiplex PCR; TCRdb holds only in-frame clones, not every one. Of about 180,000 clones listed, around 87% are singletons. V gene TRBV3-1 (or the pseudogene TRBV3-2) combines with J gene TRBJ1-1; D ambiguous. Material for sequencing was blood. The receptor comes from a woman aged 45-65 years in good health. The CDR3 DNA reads TGTGCCAGCAGCCAGATACCGGGAACTGAAGCTTTCTTT. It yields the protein CASSQIPGTEAFF.